The clone carrying this T cell receptor beta chain was seen repeatedly, ten times or more. Its matching antigen is unknown. The CDR3 spans 15 residues. V lost 2 bases to trimming and J lost 3 bases, with 11 bases between them. Germline CDR1 and CDR2: MNHGY and SAAAGT. TCRdb analysed the reads with MiXCR anew, one entry per CDR3 protein. The sample contains some 220,000 distinct CDR3 sequences, 9% to 15% of which appear only once. This specimen belongs to a study of T cell repertoires in cytomegalovirus infection. Findings and caveats of the study: Adding up the frequency of public TCR beta families identified people who carried CMV plus the relevant HLA.

This chain joins TRBV6-8 and TRBJ2-1; tentative D call: TRBD1 (5 bases). The material sequenced was PBMCs. This TCR derives from a human donor in good health (CMV status not recorded). Some clones in this sample may be carry-over from other donors' samples. In nucleotides, the CDR3 is TGTGCCAGCAGTTACGGACGAGACAGCTACAATGAGCAGTTCTTC. It specifies CASSYGRDSYNEQFF.